A single sample is the source of the 20 T cell receptor beta chains below, sequenced in a study of T-cell reconstitution after alpha-beta-depleted transplantation in children. Unique molecular identifiers tagged the TCRbeta library. One entry per CDR3 protein, called by TCRdb with MiXCR from the PCR reads. The data contain some 300,000 distinct CDR3 sequences, over 9.5% of them singletons. The source material was PBMCs, sampled before TCRalphabeta/CD19-depleted stem cell transplant. The origin of the receptors is a boy under three years old with acute myeloid leukemia, due to receive a stem cell transplant.

The CDR3 is CASSWGPRGTDTQYF. In DNA form, the CDR3 reads TGTGCCAGCAGCTGGGGACCACGGGGCACAGATACGCAGTATTTT. This rearrangement joins TRBV11-2 to TRBJ2-3, with D possibly being TRBD1 or TRBD2 (5 bases each). Deletions cut 4 bases from V and 1 base from J, with 12 bases between. Looked up from germline, CDR1 is SGHAT and CDR2 is FQNNGV. The CDR3 covers 15 residues.

This clonotype showed up just a few times. V usage is TRBV20-1 and J usage is TRBJ1-1, with a weak D call TRBD1 (6 bases). Trimming took off 6 bases at V and 10 bases at J, with 18 bases between the two ends. CDR3 length: 12 residues. Germline V CDR1 and CDR2: DFQATT, SNEGSKA (reference sequence). CDR3 in amino acids: CSAHVPGQVAFF. The CDR3 region has the DNA TGCAGTGCCCACGTACCGGGACAAGTAGCTTTCTTT.

This clonotype was detected many times. The gene calls are TRBV20-1 and TRBJ2-7, with D uncertain. From germline, CDR1 is DFQATT and CDR2 SNEGSKA (reference sequence). V shed 2 bases and J shed 2 bases, with 10 bases lying between them. The CDR3 is 13 amino acids. CDR3 DNA: TGCAGTGCTAGACCGTTCGCAACCTACGAGCAGTACTTC. Translation: CSARPFATYEQYF.

At least ten counts were recorded for this clonotype. The chain employs TRBV28 and TRBJ1-1, with D unresolved. The CDR3 covers 15 residues. The ends were cut back, 3 bases at V and 0 bases at J, with 11 bases in the middle. Germline lookup yields CDR1 MDHEN and CDR2 SYDVKM. The CDR3 loop reads CASSFQRHLNTEAFF. The CDR3 DNA reads as TGTGCCAGCAGTTTCCAAAGACACCTGAACACTGAAGCTTTCTTT.

This clonotype showed up many times. J is TRBJ1-5 and V is TRBV7-8, with D maybe TRBD1 (5 bases). The CDR3 is 13 residues long. Trimming shortened V by 3 bases and J by 7 bases, and 10 bases separated the two germline ends. CDR1 is SGHVS and CDR2 is FQNEAQ in the germline V gene. The CDR3 region has the DNA TGTGCCAGCAGCTTCCAGGGCCGCCAGCCCCAGCATTTT. Translating it yields CASSFQGRQPQHF.

This clonotype was counted at least ten times. The chain couples TRBV7-3 to TRBJ2-6; the D gene is possibly TRBD2 (5 bases). The CDR3 runs to 16 residues. Trimming removed 5 bases at V and 1 base at J, with 12 bases between. CDR1 and CDR2 from the germline V gene are SGHTA and FQGTGA. The CDR3 nucleotides read TGTGCCAGCAGCCCCCCCCCGGGGTCTGGGGCCAACGTCCTGACTTTC. It yields the protein CASSPPPGSGANVLTF.

As concerns this clonotype: A much larger clone sits a single nucleotide away, making a read error possible. The genes are TRBV7-2 and TRBJ2-3, with D perhaps matching TRBD2 (7 bases). The length of the CDR3 is 15 residues. Germline values: CDR1 SGHTA, CDR2 FQGNSA. CDR3 amino acids: CANSFWGGRGDTQYF. CDR3 in DNA: TGTGCCAACAGCTTTTGGGGGGGCCGAGGAGATACGCAGTATTTT.

V and J are TRBV20-1 and TRBJ2-1; TRBD1 matches at 9 bases. Losses at the gene ends were 2 bases for V and 1 base for J; bases not matched to a gene: 9. Germline V lookup: CDR1 DFQATT, CDR2 SNEGSKA (reference sequence). There are 17 residues in the CDR3. CDR3 loop: CSARPGQGLRSYNEQFF. The CDR3 DNA is TGCAGTGCTAGACCCGGACAGGGGCTGAGATCCTACAATGAGCAGTTCTTC.

This clonotype was counted many times. The chain employs TRBV9 and TRBJ2-3; 8 positions agree with TRBD2. With 4 bases clipped from V and 1 base from J, the junction kept 2 bases outside the gene matches. Germline CDR1 SGDLS, CDR2 YYNGEE. The CDR3 loop spans 14 amino acids. CDR3 coding DNA: TGTGCCAGCAGCCGGGGGGGGGGCACAGATACGCAGTATTTT. Its translation: CASSRGGGTDTQYF.

The V call is TRBV12-3 or TRBV12-4, the J call TRBJ2-6; D is ambiguous. Trimming took off 8 bases at V and 2 bases at J, with 7 bases between the two ends. CDR3 length equals 13 residues. The CDR3 is CASGRTGANVLTF. The CDR3 nucleotides are TGTGCCAGCGGAAGGACTGGGGCCAACGTCCTGACTTTC.

This clonotype was found many times. The gene calls are TRBV6-6 and TRBJ1-2, with TRBD1 identical over 9 bases. CDR3 length equals 12 residues. Losses at the gene ends were 8 bases for V and 6 bases for J; bases not matched to a gene: 4. Germline V lookup: CDR1 MNHNY, CDR2 SVGAGI (reference sequence). The CDR3 sequence: CASQGTGNGYTF. Written as DNA, the CDR3 is TGTGCCAGCCAAGGGACAGGGAATGGCTACACCTTC.

This clonotype was seen repeatedly, ten times or more. V and J are TRBV6-2 or TRBV6-3 and TRBJ1-1; D remains unclear. The CDR3 is 14 amino acids. Deletions cut 7 bases from V and 2 bases from J, with 14 bases between. Looked up from germline, CDR1 is MNHEY and CDR2 is SVGEGT. CDR3 bases: TGTGCCAGCATCAATCCTCGGGTTAACACTGAAGCTTTCTTT. Amino acids: CASINPRVNTEAFF.

This clonotype was counted many times. This chain joins TRBV12-3 or TRBV12-4 and TRBJ2-1; TRBD2 agrees at 13 bases. The trim removed 6 bases at V and 7 bases at J, leaving 9 bases unmatched. The CDR3 consists of 16 residues. The DNA of the CDR3 is TGTGCCAGCAGCAGAACCGGGACTAGCGGGATAAATGAGCAGTTCTTC. Protein sequence: CASSRTGTSGINEQFF.

V usage is TRBV15 and J usage is TRBJ2-5; TRBD1 matches at 9 bases. V was pared by 1 base and J by 5 bases, with 2 bases of the junction left unmatched. The CDR3 extends over 14 amino acids. Germline-derived CDR1 and CDR2 are LNHNV and YYDKDF (reference sequence). CDR3 sequence: CATSRGDRGETQYF. CDR3 DNA sequence: TGTGCCACCAGCAGAGGCGACAGGGGGGAGACCCAGTACTTC.

The chain links TRBV11-2 to TRBJ2-1; 15 bases fit TRBD2. CDR1 is SGHAT and CDR2 is FQNNGV in the germline V gene. Losses at the gene ends were 1 base for V and 8 bases for J; bases not matched to a gene: 9. This CDR3 is 18 amino acids long. CDR3 residues: CASSLVVTGLAGGYEQFF. In nucleotides, the CDR3 is TGTGCCAGCAGCTTAGTCGTCACTGGACTAGCGGGAGGGTATGAGCAGTTCTTC.

There are many counts of this clonotype. V is TRBV28 and J is TRBJ2-7; D is unresolved. The CDR3 extends over 13 amino acids. Germline assignment: CDR1 MDHEN and CDR2 SYDVKM. The V and J ends lost 3 bases and 0 bases respectively, with 6 bases between them. The CDR3 loop reads CASSFEISYEQYF. The CDR3 DNA follows: TGTGCCAGCAGTTTTGAGATCTCCTACGAGCAGTACTTC.

This clonotype was picked up many times. V gene TRBV7-9 combines with J gene TRBJ2-2; D is unclear. V lost 1 base and J 3 bases, leaving 6 bases between the germline ends. CDR1 and CDR2 from the germline V gene are SEHNR and FQNEAQ (reference sequence). This CDR3 spans 14 amino acids. DNA of the CDR3: TGTGCCAGCAGCTTAGATTACGACACCGGGGAGCTGTTTTTT. This codes for CASSLDYDTGELFF.

The chain recombines TRBV11-2 with TRBJ2-1; 11 bases align to TRBD1. The trim removed 4 bases at V and 8 bases at J, leaving 1 base unmatched. The CDR3 runs to 13 residues. From germline, CDR1 is SGHAT and CDR2 FQNNGV. CDR3 coding DNA: TGTGCCAGCAGCTCGGGACAGGGGGATGAGCAGTTCTTC. Its translation is CASSSGQGDEQFF.

This clonotype was counted at least ten times. The chain couples TRBV3-1 to TRBJ2-1; TRBD1 agrees at 8 bases. Trimming cost V 4 bases and J 10 bases; bases outside gene matches: 15. Germline CDR1 LGHDT, CDR2 YNNKEL (reference sequence). CDR3 length: 16 residues. The CDR3 reads CASSPEGQDVSREQFF. The CDR3 DNA follows: TGTGCCAGCAGCCCTGAGGGACAGGATGTATCTAGGGAGCAGTTCTTC.

This clonotype turned up a few times. The rearrangement links TRBV10-3 to TRBJ2-1; the match to TRBD2 covers 8 bases. With 8 bases clipped from V and 1 base from J, the junction kept 19 bases outside the gene matches. Germline assignment: CDR1 ENHRY and CDR2 SYGVKD. The CDR3 runs 19 residues. The CDR3 here is CAILERESGSSPSYNEQFF. CDR3 DNA: TGTGCCATCCTCGAGCGGGAGAGTGGGTCGTCCCCTTCCTACAATGAGCAGTTCTTC.